The 17 T cell receptor beta chains reported below all come from one sample, sequenced in a study of T cell repertoires in cytomegalovirus infection (dated by TCRdb to about 2019). Sequenced using an Illumina HiSeq 1500. The public reads were reprocessed in TCRdb via fastp at Q25 and MiXCR, keeping in-frame beta chains. Identical CDR3 proteins give one entry, which carries the most common genes and DNA. The sample table holds around 260,000 distinct CDR3 sequences, of which 9.1% were seen once. Approximately 16% of the sample comes from the top ten. Sequencing was carried out using PBMCs. Receptors originate from a human donor in good health (CMV status not recorded). Some clones in this sample may be carry-over from other donors' samples.

This clonotype has at least ten counts. J is TRBJ2-1 and V is TRBV6-2 or TRBV6-3, with D maybe TRBD1 (6 bases). This CDR3 contains 17 residues. The germline V gene has CDR1 MNHEY and CDR2 SVGEGT. With 6 bases removed from V and 5 bases from J, the gap between germline ends came to 23 bases. The CDR3 DNA is TGTGCCAGCAGGACACTCCCCGCAGGGGATTTCGACAATGAGCAGTTCTTC. This sequence encodes CASRTLPAGDFDNEQFF.

This rearrangement joins TRBV19 to TRBJ2-5; TRBD1 might be the D (6 bases). Trimming removed 1 base from V and 2 bases from J, with 23 bases in between. This CDR3 contains 19 residues. Germline V lookup: CDR1 LNHDA, CDR2 SQIVND (reference sequence). CDR3 loop: CASSIGPSRPWTVQETQYF. CDR3 DNA sequence: TGTGCCAGTAGTATAGGCCCATCAAGACCCTGGACAGTACAAGAGACCCAGTACTTC.

The genes are TRBV3-1 and TRBJ1-4; D is uncertain. Trimming removed 8 bases from V and 0 bases from J, with 13 bases in between. The germline V gene encodes CDR1 LGHDT and CDR2 YNNKEL (reference sequence). The CDR3 runs to 15 residues. CDR3: CASPPHDATNEKLFF. The CDR3 DNA follows: TGTGCCAGCCCTCCACACGATGCAACTAATGAAAAACTGTTTTTT. Drawing the rest from reference TRBV3-1 and TRBJ1-4, the complete variable domain is DTAVSQTPKYLVTQMGNDKSIKCEQNLGHDTMYWYKQDSKKFLKIMFSYNNKELIINETVPNRFSPKSPDKAHLNLHINSLELGDSAVYFCASPPHDATNEKLFFGSGTQLSVL.

In its sample, this clonotype was seen many times. J is TRBJ1-5 and V is TRBV2; TRBD1 is a possible D gene (6 bases). Germline lookup yields CDR1 SNHLY and CDR2 FYNNEI. The V gene lost 6 bases and the J gene lost 2 bases, with 11 bases spanning the gap. The length of the CDR3 is 14 residues. The CDR3 is CASRDWTGNQPQHF. Here the CDR3 DNA reads TGTGCCAGCAGGGACTGGACAGGCAATCAGCCCCAGCATTTT.

This clonotype was counted ten times or more. The chain recombines TRBV20-1 with TRBJ1-2; D remains unclear. CDR3 length: 13 residues. Looked up from germline, CDR1 is DFQATT and CDR2 is SNEGSKA (reference sequence). Between the trimmed V and J ends, which lost 8 bases and 8 bases, there was a span of 21 bases. CDR3: CSLRTDRGGGYTF. As DNA, the CDR3 is TGCAGTCTACGGACTGATCGGGGAGGCGGCTACACCTTC.

This clonotype occurred many times. This chain links TRBV7-2 with TRBJ2-5; D not certain. The V gene's germline CDR1 is SGHTA and CDR2 FQGNSA. V lost 2 bases and J 6 bases, leaving 10 bases between the germline ends. The CDR3 sequence is 13 residues long. CDR3 in DNA: TGTGCCAGCAGCTTAAGACTTTCTAAGACCCAGTACTTC. Translating it yields CASSLRLSKTQYF.

This clonotype was found many times. This chain uses TRBV7-2 with TRBJ1-1; 8 nucleotides line up with TRBD1. Germline-derived CDR1 and CDR2 are SGHTA and FQGNSA. The CDR3 spans 13 residues. Trimming took 5 bases from V and 8 from J; bases not matched to a gene: 7. This CDR3 is CASSPLGTGEAFF. The DNA of the CDR3 is TGTGCCAGCAGCCCACTGGGGACAGGCGAAGCTTTCTTT.

A few counts support this clonotype. This chain links TRBV20-1 with TRBJ2-1, with 8 nucleotides matching TRBD2. V was pared by 6 bases and J by 7 bases, with 14 bases of the junction left unmatched. This CDR3 contains 15 residues. Germline V gene lookup returns CDR1 DFQATT and CDR2 SNEGSKA (reference sequence). CDR3 residues: CSASRGTRFANEQFF. CDR3 nucleotides: TGCAGTGCCAGCCGTGGGACTAGATTCGCAAATGAGCAGTTCTTC.

This clonotype was seen a handful of times. CDR3 region: CSVDSGQGGDGYTF. The CDR3 DNA follows: TGCAGCGTTGATTCGGGACAGGGAGGGGATGGCTACACCTTC. The gene calls are TRBV29-1 and TRBJ1-2, with 9 bases identical to TRBD1. CDR1 is SQVTM and CDR2 is ANQGSEA in the germline V gene. J gave up 6 bases and V 3 bases, and 8 bases lay outside the gene matches. The CDR3 has 14 amino acids.

This chain links TRBV19 with TRBJ1-1; possibly TRBD1 for D (6 bases). The CDR3 is 16 amino acids. V lost 3 bases and J lost 6, with 20 bases in between. Germline-derived CDR1 and CDR2 are LNHDA and SQIVND (reference sequence). The DNA for the CDR3 is TGTGCCAGTAGTATGGTTGAGGGGGTGCAGAGCGCTGAAGCTTTCTTT. Protein sequence: CASSMVEGVQSAEAFF.

This clonotype was counted many times. This chain links TRBV7-2 with TRBJ1-6, with D possibly being TRBD1 (5 bases). The CDR3 is 16 residues long. From germline, CDR1 is SGHTA and CDR2 FQGNSA. Trimming took off 3 bases at V and 7 bases at J, with 16 bases between the two ends. CDR3 region: CASSLGSTEINSPLHF. The CDR3 DNA sequence: TGTGCCAGCAGCTTGGGGTCGACAGAAATAAATTCACCCCTCCACTTT.

This clonotype has at least ten counts. The chain couples TRBV7-9 to TRBJ2-7; no definite D call. The CDR3 is 14 residues long. The V gene lost 4 bases and the J gene lost 2 bases, with 12 bases spanning the gap. Germline V CDR1 and CDR2: SEHNR, FQNEAQ (reference sequence). The CDR3 sequence: CASSSFEAPYEQYF. The CDR3 DNA reads as TGTGCCAGCAGCTCCTTTGAGGCACCCTACGAGCAGTACTTC.

This clonotype has ten or more counts. The V call is TRBV7-8, the J call TRBJ1-5; D is undetermined. The V gene's germline CDR1 is SGHVS and CDR2 FQNEAQ. V was clipped by 3 bases and J by 0 bases, with 18 bases between them. The CDR3 runs to 18 residues. Written as DNA, the CDR3 is TGTGCCAGCAGCTTCCGGCAGAGGTCTCTTCTTAGCAATCAGCCCCAGCATTTT. Translated, it gives CASSFRQRSLLSNQPQHF. The full variable domain, in which reference TRBV7-8 and TRBJ1-5 provide the parts outside the CDR3, is GAGVSQSPRYKVAKRGQDVALRCDPISGHVSLFWYQQALGQGPEFLTYFQNEAQLDKSGLPSDRFFAERPEGSVSTLKIQRTQQEDSAVYLCASSFRQRSLLSNQPQHFGDGTRLSIL.

Concerning this clonotype: A much larger clone differs from this one at a single base, so this may be a read error. CDR3 protein: CASSLATGKLSF. CDR3 DNA: TGTGCCAGCAGCTTAGCGACAGGGAAACTGTCTTTT. The V call is TRBV7-2, the J call TRBJ1-4; 7 nucleotides agree with TRBD1. The V gene's germline CDR1 is SGHTA and CDR2 FQGNSA. The CDR3 covers 12 residues. Together with reference TRBV7-2 and TRBJ1-4, the CDR3 gives the full variable domain: GAGVSQSPSNKVTEKGKDVELRCDPISGHTALYWYRQSLGQGLEFLIYFQGNSAPDKSGLPSDRFSAERTGGSVSTLTIQRTQQEDSAVYLCASSLATGKLSFGSGTQLSVL.

This sequence joins TRBV6-6 and TRBJ2-7, with TRBD1 matching over 7 bases. This CDR3 has 13 residues. Germline CDR1 MNHNY, CDR2 SVGAGI (reference sequence). Germline trimming cut 8 bases from V and 4 bases from J; bases unmatched to any gene: 8. The CDR3, as DNA: TGTGCCAGCTCGGCAGGGGGAAGTTACGAGCAGTACTTC. It translates to CASSAGGSYEQYF.

J is TRBJ1-6 and V is TRBV6-2 or TRBV6-3; D may be TRBD1 (6 bases). This CDR3 is built from 14 residues. V was trimmed by 2 bases and J by 10 bases, leaving 12 bases between them. Per germline, CDR1 MNHEY and CDR2 SVGEGT. The CDR3: CASSYQGFISPLHF. Here the CDR3 DNA reads TGTGCCAGCAGTTACCAGGGGTTCATCTCACCCCTCCACTTT.

This clonotype was recorded many times. The CDR3 nucleotides read TGTGCCAGCAGCTCGACAGGGTGGGGTTCACCCCTCCACTTT. It yields the protein CASSSTGWGSPLHF. The V and J genes are TRBV7-3 and TRBJ1-6; 7 bases fit TRBD1. J gave up 9 bases and V 4 bases, and 6 bases lay outside the gene matches. CDR1 is SGHTA, CDR2 FQGTGA, per germline. The CDR3 has 14 amino acids.